This T cell receptor beta chain was found in a study of T cell changes during pregnancy in multiple sclerosis. The CDR3 covers 15 residues. Trimming cost V 8 bases and J 3 bases, with 18 bases left between them. Germline CDR1 reads SGHTA; CDR2 reads FQGNSA. Assay used: immunoSEQ multiplex PCR; TCRdb lists only in-frame clones, some missing. Altogether around 62,000 clones are present, 90% being singletons, with the ten largest covering roughly 2.2%. This clone showed up just once. V and J are TRBV7-2 and TRBJ2-3, with a tentative D call TRBD2 (6 bases). The source of this sequence is a female donor in good health, enrolled as a control in a pregnancy study. The source was peripheral blood, collected in the second trimester of pregnancy. The CDR3 nucleotides read TGTGCCAGCGGGGGTGTGGGAGGAGTGACAGATACGCAGTATTTT. Protein sequence: CASGGVGGVTDTQYF.